Only one count was recorded for the clone carrying this T cell receptor (beta chain). Its target is not known. Clones were sequenced by immunoSEQ multiplex PCR, and TCRdb holds only the in-frame ones, with some missing. The data show 65,000 to 95,000 clones, about 89% seen once. These data are taken from a study of PD-1 blockade in classical Hodgkin lymphoma. Study at large: Intravenous infusions of nivolumab 3 mg/kg reached patients every 2 weeks.

Relapse was seen in all patients after autologous stem cell transplantation, and brentuximab vedotin exposure was variable. Whole-study findings and limits: Newly diagnosed patients were reported to exhibit reduced baseline TCR diversity relative to healthy donors. The repertoire differences lack a defined cause, possibly disease activity or prior therapy. A significant rise in TCR diversity by C4D1 was seen for CD4+ but not CD8+ cells.

V dropped 5 bases and J dropped 3 bases, with 11 bases sitting between them. The CDR3 totals 13 residues. The V gene's germline CDR1 is SGHAT and CDR2 FQNNGV. The TCR sequence derives from a human donor with classical Hodgkin lymphoma. This chain connects TRBV11-2 to TRBJ2-7; D not certain. Specimen: peripheral blood mononuclear cells (PBMCs), collected at baseline. CDR3 sequence reads: CASSINRNYEQYF. As DNA, the CDR3 is TGTGCCAGCAGCATCAATAGAAACTACGAGCAGTACTTC.